These 15 T cell receptor beta chains were sequenced from one sample in a study of blood T cell repertoires in COVID-19. Profiled with immunoSEQ multiplex PCR; TCRdb holds only in-frame clones, not every one. The profile shows 200,000 or so clones, more than 85% of them singletons. The source material was peripheral blood. These TCRs come from a man in his forties with active or convalescent COVID-19.

V is TRBV5-1 and J is TRBJ2-4; D may be TRBD1 (5 bases). CDR1 is SGHRS and CDR2 is YFSETQ in the germline V gene. The V end was cut by 0 bases, the J end by 9 bases, with 13 bases between. The CDR3 is 14 amino acids. In nucleotides, the CDR3 is TGCGCCAGCAGCTTGGATCCAGGGAACCCCATTCAGTACTTC. Amino acids: CASSLDPGNPIQYF.

This chain joins TRBV12-3 or TRBV12-4 and TRBJ2-5; 9 bases are shared with TRBD1. With 9 bases clipped from V and 3 bases from J, the junction kept 5 bases outside the gene matches. The CDR3 contains 13 residues. CDR3 sequence: CASYRGPEETQYF. CDR3 in DNA: TGTGCCAGTTACAGGGGGCCCGAAGAGACCCAGTACTTC.

This sequence joins TRBV12-3 or TRBV12-4 and TRBJ2-2, with D perhaps TRBD2 (6 bases). Trimming cost V 8 bases and J 5 bases, with 12 bases left between them. The CDR3 has 13 residues. The DNA for the CDR3 is TGTGCCAGCGGGACTCCCGATACCGGGGAGCTGTTTTTT. Protein sequence: CASGTPDTGELFF.

This clone has a single count. V usage is TRBV24-1 and J usage is TRBJ1-4; TRBD1 matches at 8 bases. The CDR3 extends over 16 amino acids. Germline V gives CDR1 KGHDR, CDR2 SFDVKD. The V and J ends lost 4 bases and 4 bases, in that order; junction bases with no gene match: 7. The CDR3 loop reads CATSDFRGLGNEKLFF. The CDR3 DNA follows: TGTGCCACCAGTGACTTCAGGGGGCTTGGTAATGAAAAACTGTTTTTT.

The chain couples TRBV3-1 (or the pseudogene TRBV3-2) to TRBJ2-7, with 9 bases lining up with TRBD1. This CDR3 comprises 15 residues. With 4 bases clipped from V and 5 bases from J, the junction kept 9 bases outside the gene matches. The germline V gene has CDR1 LGHDT and CDR2 YNNKEL (reference sequence). CDR3: CASSPRWDRAHEQYF. For the CDR3, the DNA is TGTGCCAGCAGCCCCCGCTGGGACAGGGCCCACGAGCAGTACTTC.

This chain uses TRBV2 with TRBJ1-4; a weak D match, TRBD1 (6 bases). Germline values: CDR1 SNHLY, CDR2 FYNNEI. Trimming shortened V by 7 bases and J by 1 base, and 16 bases separated the two germline ends. The CDR3 has 16 amino acids. CDR3 sequence reads: CASTGESLLTNEKLFF. The CDR3 coding sequence is TGTGCCAGCACAGGGGAGTCGTTGTTAACTAATGAAAAACTGTTTTTT.

This clone was picked up a small number of times. The chain carries TRBV7-9 and TRBJ1-1, with a weak D call TRBD1 (5 bases). Germline CDR1 SEHNR, CDR2 FQNEAQ (reference sequence). Trimming shortened V by 5 bases and J by 5 bases, and 12 bases separated the two germline ends. This CDR3 contains 13 residues. The CDR3: CASSTQGGTEAFF. CDR3 DNA sequence: TGTGCCAGCAGCACCCAGGGTGGAACTGAAGCTTTCTTT.

This clone showed up just once. The chain couples TRBV30 to TRBJ2-5; TRBD1 matches 10 bases. V lost 3 bases to trimming and J lost 2 bases; unmatched junction nucleotides: 9. Looked up from germline, CDR1 is GTSNPN and CDR2 is SVGIG (reference sequence). The length of the CDR3 is 16 residues. The CDR3 DNA follows: TGTGCCTGGAGAATTAAAGGGACAGGGGAACAAGAGACCCAGTACTTC. Amino acids: CAWRIKGTGEQETQYF.

This rearrangement joins TRBV14 to TRBJ2-6, with 7 bases identical to TRBD1. This CDR3 comprises 16 residues. The V gene end was trimmed by 6 bases and the J gene end by 3 bases; junction bases not matched to a gene: 8. Germline CDR1 and CDR2: SGHDN and FVKESK. The CDR3 bases are TGTGCCAGCAGTCCGATACAGGGGAGTGGGGCCAACGTCCTGACTTTC. Residues: CASSPIQGSGANVLTF.

The chain recombines TRBV18 with TRBJ2-7, with 12 bases identical to TRBD2. The V gene's germline CDR1 is KGHSH and CDR2 LQKENI. Trimming at V came to 3 bases and at J to 5 bases, leaving 23 bases not matched to a gene. This CDR3 has 21 amino acids. The CDR3, as DNA: TGTGCCAGCTCACCTTTTTCTCAGACTAGCGGGAGTGTTATGTTTGGGAACGAGCAGTACTTC. Amino acids: CASSPFSQTSGSVMFGNEQYF.

This chain links TRBV6-6 with TRBJ1-5; D is ambiguous. The V and J ends lost 6 bases and 0 bases respectively, with 6 bases between them. The CDR3 extends over 13 amino acids. The germline CDR1 and CDR2 sequences are MNHNY and SVGAGI (reference sequence). The CDR3 nucleotides read TGTGCCAGCAGATTAGATAGCAATCAGCCCCAGCATTTT. The encoded protein is CASRLDSNQPQHF.

The V gene is TRBV2, the J gene TRBJ1-1, with a possible D match to TRBD1 (5 bases). CDR3 size: 11 residues. Between the trimmed V and J ends, which lost 3 bases and 8 bases, there was a span of 7 bases. Per germline, CDR1 SNHLY and CDR2 FYNNEI. The CDR3 loop reads CASSDAGEAFF. CDR3 DNA: TGTGCCAGCAGTGACGCAGGGGAAGCTTTCTTT.

CDR3 residues: CASSPRQGALGYTF. DNA of the CDR3: TGTGCCAGCAGCCCCAGACAGGGGGCCTTGGGCTACACCTTC. The genes are TRBV7-2 and TRBJ1-2; 10 bases line up with TRBD1. The CDR3 spans 14 residues. CDR1 and CDR2 from the germline V gene are SGHTA and FQGNSA. The trim removed 5 bases at V and 8 bases at J, leaving 8 bases unmatched.

The chain employs TRBV11-2 and TRBJ1-1, with TRBD1 identical over 8 bases. The CDR3 runs to 15 residues. The V gene's germline CDR1 is SGHAT and CDR2 FQNNGV. Trimming cost V 5 bases and J 6 bases; bases outside gene matches: 11. The CDR3 DNA reads as TGTGCCAGCAGCCCGCGGGACAGGCCTTCCTCTGAAGCTTTCTTT. This sequence encodes CASSPRDRPSSEAFF. Variable domain in full (rest from reference TRBV11-2 and TRBJ1-1): EAGVAQSPRYKIIEKRQSVAFWCNPISGHATLYWYQQILGQGPKLLIQFQNNGVVDDSQLPKDRFSAERLKGVDSTLKIQPAKLEDSAVYLCASSPRDRPSSEAFFGQGTRLTVV.

The J gene is TRBJ2-5, the V gene TRBV5-1, with D possibly matching TRBD2 (5 bases). The CDR3 length is 14 residues. V shed 0 bases and J shed 5 bases, with 11 bases lying between them. Per germline, CDR1 SGHRS and CDR2 YFSETQ. CDR3 in DNA: TGCGCCAGCAGCTTGGTTGTGGGAGTGGAGACCCAGTACTTC. It yields the protein CASSLVVGVETQYF.